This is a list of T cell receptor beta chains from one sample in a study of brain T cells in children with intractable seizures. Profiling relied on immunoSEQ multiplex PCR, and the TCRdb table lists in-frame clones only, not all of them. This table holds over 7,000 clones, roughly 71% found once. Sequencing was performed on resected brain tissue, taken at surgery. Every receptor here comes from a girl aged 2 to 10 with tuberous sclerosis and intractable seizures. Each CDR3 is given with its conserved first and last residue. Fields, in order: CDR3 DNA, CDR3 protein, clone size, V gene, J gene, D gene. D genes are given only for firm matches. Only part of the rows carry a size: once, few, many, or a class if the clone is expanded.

CDR3nt: TGTGCCTGGAGCCCCGGGAGCGGGGGGGCGAACAATGAGCAGTTCTTC; CDR3aa: CAWSPGSGGANNEQFF; abundance: NA; v_gene: TRBV30; j_gene: TRBJ2-1; d_gene: TRBD2
CDR3nt: TGTGCCAGCAGTTTTAATCCATCGGGGGCTGAAGCTTTCTTT; CDR3aa: CASSFNPSGAEAFF; abundance: NA; v_gene: TRBV28; j_gene: TRBJ1-1; d_gene: NA
CDR3nt: TGTGCCAGCACCCCCGGGCAGCTGAACACTGAAGCTTTCTTT; CDR3aa: CASTPGQLNTEAFF; abundance: NA; v_gene: TRBV7-9; j_gene: TRBJ1-1; d_gene: NA
CDR3nt: TGTGCTTCCAGGGACATCTATGGCTACACCTTC; CDR3aa: CASRDIYGYTF; abundance: NA; v_gene: TRBV30; j_gene: TRBJ1-2; d_gene: NA
CDR3nt: TGTGCCAGCAGCGTAGATGGCAGGAGGTATGGCTACACCTTC; CDR3aa: CASSVDGRRYGYTF; abundance: NA; v_gene: TRBV9; j_gene: TRBJ1-2; d_gene: NA
CDR3nt: TGTGCCAGCAGTCCCCTCCCCGCAGGGAAGGTGCTAGGTAATGAAAAACTGTTTTTT; CDR3aa: CASSPLPAGKVLGNEKLFF; abundance: NA; v_gene: TRBV27; j_gene: TRBJ1-4; d_gene: NA
CDR3nt: TGTGCCAGCAGCCCGAAAGTCGGGGAAAAACTGTTTTTT; CDR3aa: CASSPKVGEKLFF; abundance: few; v_gene: TRBV5-4; j_gene: TRBJ1-4; d_gene: NA
CDR3nt: TGTGCCAGTAGTCCCTCGAATATGGGCTCCTACAATGAGCAGTTCTTC; CDR3aa: CASSPSNMGSYNEQFF; abundance: NA; v_gene: TRBV19; j_gene: TRBJ2-1; d_gene: NA
CDR3nt: TGTGCCAGCAGCCAAGAGTACGGGGCTAGCACAGATACGCAGTATTTT; CDR3aa: CASSQEYGASTDTQYF; abundance: NA; v_gene: TRBV3-1/TRBV3-2; j_gene: TRBJ2-3; d_gene: NA
CDR3nt: TGTGCCAGCAGCTTGGGCCCCAGGGGAGGCTCACCCCTCCACTTT; CDR3aa: CASSLGPRGGSPLHF; abundance: NA; v_gene: TRBV5-4; j_gene: TRBJ1-6; d_gene: NA